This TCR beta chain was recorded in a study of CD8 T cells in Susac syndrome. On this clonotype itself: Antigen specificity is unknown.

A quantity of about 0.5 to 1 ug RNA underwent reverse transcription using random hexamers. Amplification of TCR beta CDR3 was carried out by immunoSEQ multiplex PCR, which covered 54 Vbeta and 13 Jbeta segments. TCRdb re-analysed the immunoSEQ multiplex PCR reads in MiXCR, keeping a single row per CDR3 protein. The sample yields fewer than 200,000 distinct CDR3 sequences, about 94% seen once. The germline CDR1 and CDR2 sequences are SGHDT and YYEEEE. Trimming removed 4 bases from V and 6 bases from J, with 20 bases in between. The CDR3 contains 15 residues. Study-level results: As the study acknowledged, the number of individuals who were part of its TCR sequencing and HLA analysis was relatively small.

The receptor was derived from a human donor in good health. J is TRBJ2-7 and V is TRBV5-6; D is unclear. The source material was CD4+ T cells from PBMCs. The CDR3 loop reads CASSQDPLRLAEQYF. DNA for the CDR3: TGTGCCAGCAGCCAGGACCCATTACGACTCGCCGAGCAGTACTTC.